This T cell receptor (beta chain) was recorded in a study of blood T cell repertoires in COVID-19. Clones were read by immunoSEQ multiplex PCR, and TCRdb kept only the in-frame ones, dropping some. Of 240,000 or so clones listed, almost 85% were seen once; the top ten hold approximately 1.9%. Only a few counts were recorded for this clone. Sequencing used peripheral blood. This sequence originates from a woman older than 75 with acute or convalescent COVID-19.

DNA for the CDR3: TGTGCCATCAGTGAGTTTGAGACAGGGAATTCACCCCTCCACTTT. This translates into CAISEFETGNSPLHF. V is TRBV10-3 and J is TRBJ1-6; 7 bases match TRBD1. There are 15 residues in the CDR3. Germline lookup yields CDR1 ENHRY and CDR2 SYGVKD. V shed 1 base and J 7 bases; nucleotides not matched to a gene: 4.